This TCR beta chain derives from a study of STAT5B mutations in CD4+ large granular lymphocyte leukemia. Findings and limits, study-wide: Without putative leukemic clones, patient CD4-sorted repertoires remained more clonal than healthy CD4+ repertoires. Compared with healthy controls (2/35), patient top clones favored TRBV06 (8/27). Main leukemic clonotypes were patient-specific, but around 25% appeared at low frequency elsewhere.

V was pared by 3 bases and J by 0 bases, with 9 bases between. This CDR3 contains 15 residues. Germline V gene data show CDR1 as KGHSH and CDR2 as LQKENI. Worth noting for this clone: Its antigen is as yet unknown.

Sequencing was at survey level. TCRdb keeps only in-frame clones here, not all; method: immunoSEQ multiplex PCR. Of tens of thousands of clones in the sample, about two thirds were seen once. The TCR sequence derives from a human donor in good health. Sequences were obtained from CD4+ T cells from blood buffy coats. The chain has TRBV18 and TRBJ1-3; D is undetermined. The CDR3 sequence: CASSPRSLSGNTIYF. The DNA of the CDR3 is TGTGCCAGCTCACCGAGGAGTCTCTCTGGAAACACCATATATTTT. The entire variable domain, with the rest obtained from reference TRBV18 and TRBJ1-3, is as follows: NAGVMQNPRHLVRRRGQEARLRCSPMKGHSHVYWYRQLPEEGLKFMVYLQKENIIDESGMPKERFSAEFPKEGPSILRIQQVVRGDSAAYFCASSPRSLSGNTIYFGEGSWLTVV.